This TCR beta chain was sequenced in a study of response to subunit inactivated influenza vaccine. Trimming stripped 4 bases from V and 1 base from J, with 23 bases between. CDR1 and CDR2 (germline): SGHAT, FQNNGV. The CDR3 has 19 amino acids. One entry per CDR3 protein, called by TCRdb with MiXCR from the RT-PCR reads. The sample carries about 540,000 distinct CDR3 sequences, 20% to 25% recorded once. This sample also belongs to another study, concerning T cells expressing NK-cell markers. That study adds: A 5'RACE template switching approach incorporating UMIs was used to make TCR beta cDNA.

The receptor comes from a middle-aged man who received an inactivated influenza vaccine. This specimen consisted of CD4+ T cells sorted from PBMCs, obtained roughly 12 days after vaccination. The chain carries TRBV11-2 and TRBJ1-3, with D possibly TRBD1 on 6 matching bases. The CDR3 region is CASSSAGTRYLASGNTIYF. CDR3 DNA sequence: TGTGCCAGCAGCTCCGCCGGGACAAGATATCTAGCTTCTGGAAACACCATATATTTT.